The 30 T cell receptor beta chains below were found in one sample sequenced in a study of blood T cell repertoires in COVID-19 (dated by TCRdb to the early 2020s). The library was generated by the immunoSEQ multiplex PCR assay. As stored in TCRdb, this immuneACCESS dataset retains in-frame rearrangements with V and J assigned. A fraction of the clones does not appear; measured against another copy, unresolved V genes explain less than half of the discrepancy, and the remainder lacks a known reason. The sample has 100,000 or so clones on record, about 86% of them singletons. The ten largest clonotypes hold under 15% of the sample. Material: peripheral blood. The receptor source for this set is a woman aged 60-70 years in a cohort sampled during active or convalescent COVID-19.

The rearrangement uses TRBV1 and TRBJ2-1; the table's D call, TRBD1, has no DNA check behind it. TRBV1 is annotated as a pseudogene. This CDR3 is 18 amino acids long. CDR3 bases: TGCACCAGCCGCCAACCCAGCGGAGACAGGGGTCCCTACAATGAGCAGTTCTTC. This gives the protein CTSRQPSGDRGPYNEQFF.

This clone appeared a few times. This sequence joins TRBV19 and TRBJ1-4, with TRBD1 matching 7 bases. V was pared by 3 bases and J by 7 bases, with 11 bases of the junction left unmatched. Germline loops: CDR1 LNHDA, CDR2 SQIVND (reference sequence). The CDR3 has 16 residues. The CDR3 loop is CASSIDAGTVAEKLFF. Written as DNA, the CDR3 is TGTGCCAGTAGTATCGATGCCGGGACAGTCGCTGAAAAACTGTTTTTT.

V and J are TRBV7-3 and TRBJ2-5; 9 positions agree with TRBD2. This CDR3 region has 15 residues. CDR1 and CDR2 from the germline V gene are SGHTA and FQGTGA. V shed 5 bases and J 5 bases; nucleotides not matched to a gene: 9. In DNA form, the CDR3 reads TGTGCCAGCAGCCCCGGTAGCGGGAGCCTCGAGACCCAGTACTTC. Translated: CASSPGSGSLETQYF.

The J gene is TRBJ1-1, the V gene TRBV6-5; D remains ambiguous. The CDR3 has 13 amino acids. The V gene's germline CDR1 is MNHEY and CDR2 SVGAGI. Trimming took 6 bases from V and 0 from J, leaving 8 bases between them. Here the CDR3 DNA reads TGTGCCAGCAGACTGATCATGAACACTGAAGCTTTCTTT. Translated, it gives CASRLIMNTEAFF.

The chain has TRBV4-1 and TRBJ1-1; D gene unclear. The CDR3 is 15 residues long. Germline values: CDR1 MGHRA, CDR2 YSYEKL. V lost 5 bases to trimming and J lost 5 bases, with 18 bases between them. The DNA of the CDR3 is TGCGCCAGCAGCTCAGGCTGGGGATCGGGAACTGAAGCTTTCTTT. Protein sequence: CASSSGWGSGTEAFF.

This chain joins TRBV10-3 and TRBJ1-3; D not resolved. The CDR3 is 16 residues long. Trimming removed 0 bases from V and 4 bases from J, with 13 bases in between. The germline V gene has CDR1 ENHRY and CDR2 SYGVKD. This chain's CDR3 is CAISESSRMGGNTIYF. For the CDR3, the DNA is TGTGCCATCAGTGAGTCAAGCCGGATGGGCGGAAACACCATATATTTT.

The rearrangement links TRBV19 to TRBJ1-5; D is undetermined. The CDR3 length is 15 residues. The germline CDR1 and CDR2 sequences are LNHDA and SQIVND (reference sequence). V shed 2 bases and J shed 6 bases, with 14 bases lying between them. The CDR3 nucleotides read TGTGCCAGTAGTATAACGGGTGACGAATTTCAGCCCCAGCATTTT. It translates to CASSITGDEFQPQHF.

The sample holds one count of this clone. The chain has TRBV3-1 (or the pseudogene TRBV3-2) and TRBJ1-5; D might be TRBD1 (5 bases). CDR1 is LGHDT, CDR2 YNNKEL, per germline (reference sequence). This CDR3 region has 14 residues. V was shortened by 4 bases and J by 4 bases, with 11 bases between the two germline ends. The CDR3: CASSPGGGNQPQHF. CDR3 DNA: TGTGCCAGCAGCCCGGGCGGGGGAAATCAGCCCCAGCATTTT.

This clone was picked up a small number of times. The chain joins TRBV12-3 or TRBV12-4 to TRBJ1-2; 7 bases map to TRBD1. The CDR3 spans 12 residues. V shed 1 base, J shed 7 bases, and the junction held 0 bases outside the gene matches. The CDR3 spells CASSLEGAGYTF. CDR3 bases: TGTGCCAGCAGTTTAGAGGGGGCTGGCTACACCTTC.

V is TRBV10-3 and J is TRBJ1-5, with a weak D call TRBD1 (6 bases). Trimming removed 0 bases at V and 4 bases at J, with 10 bases between. The CDR3 length is 15 residues. Germline V lookup: CDR1 ENHRY, CDR2 SYGVKD. This chain's CDR3 is CAISESRQGNQPQHF. The CDR3 DNA reads TGTGCCATCAGTGAGTCCCGGCAGGGGAATCAGCCCCAGCATTTT.

V gene TRBV2 combines with J gene TRBJ2-7; 10 positions match TRBD2. This CDR3 region has 14 residues. Germline CDR1 and CDR2: SNHLY and FYNNEI. Trimming removed 4 bases from V and 2 bases from J; junction bases left unmatched: 2. As DNA, the CDR3 is TGTGCCAGCAGTGGGACTAGCGGCGCCTACGAGCAGTACTTC. It yields the protein CASSGTSGAYEQYF.

The CDR3 is CASSFSARQGGLYGYTF. The DNA of the CDR3 is TGTGCCAGCAGCTTCTCGGCCCGACAGGGGGGACTTTATGGCTACACCTTC. V and J are TRBV5-4 and TRBJ1-2; 9 bases align to TRBD1. Germline loops: CDR1 SGHNT, CDR2 YYREEE (reference sequence). Trimming cost V 2 bases and J 5 bases; bases outside gene matches: 13. The CDR3 is 17 amino acids.

The V and J genes are TRBV11-2 and TRBJ2-1; 9 bases map to TRBD1. From germline, CDR1 is SGHAT and CDR2 FQNNGV. The V gene end was trimmed by 1 base and the J gene end by 5 bases; junction bases not matched to a gene: 6. The length of the CDR3 is 16 residues. The CDR3 sequence: CASSLAGTGYNNEQFF. In DNA, the CDR3 is TGTGCCAGCAGCTTAGCCGGGACAGGGTACAACAATGAGCAGTTCTTC.

The chain uses TRBV25-1 and TRBJ2-3, with 7 nucleotides matching TRBD1. CDR3 length equals 16 residues. From germline, CDR1 is MGHDK and CDR2 SYGVNS. The trim removed 1 base at V and 2 bases at J, leaving 6 bases unmatched. CDR3: CASSEFGTAHTDTQYF. CDR3 sequence (DNA): TGTGCCAGCAGTGAATTCGGGACAGCCCACACAGATACGCAGTATTTT.

This rearrangement joins TRBV5-1 to TRBJ2-3; D is possibly TRBD2 (6 bases). The CDR3 is 16 amino acids. Trimming pared 2 bases from V and 5 bases from J, leaving 18 bases between. Germline lookup yields CDR1 SGHRS and CDR2 YFSETQ. CDR3 nucleotide sequence: TGCGCCAGCAGCTTAGGAGGGCTCGTGACGAGAGATACGCAGTATTTT. Residues: CASSLGGLVTRDTQYF.

The rearrangement uses TRBV5-1 and TRBJ1-3, with D possibly matching TRBD1 (5 bases). The V gene's germline CDR1 is SGHRS and CDR2 YFSETQ. The CDR3 sequence is 14 residues long. V gave up 0 bases and J gave up 4 bases, with 8 bases separating them. The CDR3 reads CASSLGSGGNTIYF. The CDR3, as DNA: TGCGCCAGCAGCTTGGGGTCAGGGGGAAACACCATATATTTT. The full variable domain, completed using reference TRBV5-1 and TRBJ1-3, is KAGVTQTPRYLIKTRGQQVTLSCSPISGHRSVSWYQQTPGQGLQFLFEYFSETQRNKGNFPGRFSGRQFSNSRSEMNVSTLELGDSALYLCASSLGSGGNTIYFGEGSWLTVV.

This clone appeared a single time. The V and J genes are TRBV9 and TRBJ2-1, with 8 nucleotides matching TRBD2. J was trimmed by 4 bases and V by 4 bases; bases with no gene match: 10. This CDR3 region has 16 residues. Germline assignment: CDR1 SGDLS and CDR2 YYNGEE. The CDR3 bases are TGTGCCAGCAGCATTGGAGGGGGACTAGGATACAATGAGCAGTTCTTC. Protein: CASSIGGGLGYNEQFF.

The gene calls are TRBV15 and TRBJ1-1; TRBD1 matches at 8 bases. Germline V CDR1 and CDR2: LNHNV, YYDKDF (reference sequence). The junction had 7 bases not matched to a gene; V was cut back by 4 bases and J by 0 bases. The length of the CDR3 is 16 residues. The CDR3 DNA reads TGTGCCACCAGCACCGGACAGGGAACTATGAACACTGAAGCTTTCTTT. Translating gives CATSTGQGTMNTEAFF.

The genes are TRBV5-1 and TRBJ1-2, with a weak D call TRBD1 (6 bases). The CDR3 spans 16 residues. Trimming shortened V by 5 bases and J by 1 base, and 18 bases separated the two germline ends. The germline V gene has CDR1 SGHRS and CDR2 YFSETQ. This chain's CDR3 is CASRHELGAFNYGYTF. The DNA of the CDR3 is TGCGCCAGCAGACATGAATTGGGGGCGTTTAACTATGGCTACACCTTC.

The chain carries TRBV6-6 and TRBJ1-2; tentatively, D is TRBD1 (5 bases). Per the germline V gene, CDR1 is MNHNY and CDR2 is SVGAGI (reference sequence). The CDR3 spans 12 residues. V was trimmed by 8 bases and J by 0 bases, leaving 7 bases between them. The CDR3: CASRGTNYGYTF. The CDR3 region has the DNA TGTGCCAGCCGGGGGACTAACTATGGCTACACCTTC.

The rearrangement joins TRBV5-4 to TRBJ1-1; TRBD1 matches at 9 bases. The length of the CDR3 is 16 residues. J gave up 0 bases and V 4 bases, and 7 bases lay outside the gene matches. From germline, CDR1 is SGHNT and CDR2 YYREEE (reference sequence). CDR3 bases: TGTGCCAGCAGCGAAGGGACAGGGCGAATGAACACTGAAGCTTTCTTT. Protein sequence: CASSEGTGRMNTEAFF.

This chain connects TRBV6-5 to TRBJ1-2; D might be TRBD1 (5 bases). The CDR3 extends over 14 amino acids. Germline-derived CDR1 and CDR2 are MNHEY and SVGAGI. The germline V and J ends were trimmed by 6 bases and 2 bases, with 13 bases remaining between them. CDR3 sequence (DNA): TGTGCCAGCAGCCGTTACAGGCGAAACTATGGCTACACCTTC. It encodes CASSRYRRNYGYTF.

This clone has only one observation. The V call is TRBV6-1, the J call TRBJ1-1, with TRBD1 as a possible D gene (6 bases). V was trimmed by 0 bases and J by 4 bases, leaving 15 bases between them. Per the germline V gene, CDR1 is MNHNS and CDR2 is SASEGT. CDR3 length equals 16 residues. The CDR3 nucleotides read TGTGCCAGCAGTGAAGCTTGGGGACACCGAATCACTGAAGCTTTCTTT. It is translated as CASSEAWGHRITEAFF.

The gene calls are TRBV28 and TRBJ2-2; the match to TRBD1 covers 9 bases. V dropped 6 bases and J dropped 6; count of bases not matched to a gene: 2. Germline values: CDR1 MDHEN, CDR2 SYDVKM. This CDR3 has 13 amino acids. The CDR3 loop reads CASRTGGAGELFF. CDR3 DNA: TGTGCCAGCAGAACAGGGGGCGCCGGGGAGCTGTTTTTT.

The chain joins TRBV2 to TRBJ1-1, with 8 bases lining up with TRBD1. Trimming took 4 bases from V and 11 from J; bases not matched to a gene: 9. Looked up from germline, CDR1 is SNHLY and CDR2 is FYNNEI. The CDR3 is 13 amino acids. The CDR3 loop reads CASSGQGQWGAFF. For the CDR3, the DNA is TGTGCCAGCAGTGGACAGGGGCAGTGGGGTGCTTTCTTT.

The chain combines TRBV15 with TRBJ2-1; TRBD2 is a possible D gene (6 bases). This CDR3 contains 18 residues. Per germline, CDR1 LNHNV and CDR2 YYDKDF (reference sequence). Trimming pared 2 bases from V and 0 bases from J, leaving 17 bases between. The CDR3 spells CATSRLPLLASSYNEQFF. The DNA for the CDR3 is TGTGCCACCAGCAGACTACCCCTACTAGCAAGCTCCTACAATGAGCAGTTCTTC. Full variable domain (missing parts from reference TRBV15 and TRBJ2-1): DAMVIQNPRYQVTQFGKPVTLSCSQTLNHNVMYWYQQKSSQAPKLLFHYYDKDFNNEADTPDNFQSRRPNTSFCFLDIRSPGLGDTAMYLCATSRLPLLASSYNEQFFGPGTRLTVL.

The V call is TRBV6-5, the J call TRBJ1-1; perhaps TRBD1 as D (6 bases). The CDR3 runs to 15 residues. Germline V gene data show CDR1 as MNHEY and CDR2 as SVGAGI. V lost 2 bases and J 5 bases, leaving 15 bases between the germline ends. CDR3 sequence reads: CASSYAQGEGTEAFF. As DNA, the CDR3 is TGTGCCAGCAGTTACGCACAGGGAGAAGGAACTGAAGCTTTCTTT.

This sequence joins TRBV5-8 and TRBJ2-7; TRBD1 agrees at 11 bases. Looked up from germline, CDR1 is SGHTS and CDR2 is YDEGEE. The CDR3 runs to 14 residues. J lost 1 base, V lost 9 bases, and 6 bases had no gene match. In DNA form, the CDR3 reads TGTGCCATCGCCGGGACAGGGGGTTCCTACGAGCAGTACTTC. It codes for CAIAGTGGSYEQYF.

This clone appeared a single time. V usage is TRBV24-1 and J usage is TRBJ2-7, with D tentatively TRBD2 (5 bases). Trimming removed 5 bases from V and 2 bases from J, with 12 bases in between. The germline CDR1 and CDR2 sequences are KGHDR and SFDVKD. This CDR3 has 14 residues. CDR3 in amino acids: CATSARTEPYEQYF. The CDR3 nucleotides are TGTGCCACCAGTGCCCGGACTGAACCCTACGAGCAGTACTTC.

V is TRBV5-1 and J is TRBJ1-1; D is unresolved. The CDR3 runs 13 residues. Trimming removed 4 bases from V and 5 bases from J, with 12 bases in between. CDR1 is SGHRS and CDR2 is YFSETQ in the germline V gene. The CDR3 protein is CASSPTWATEAFF. The CDR3 bases are TGCGCCAGCAGCCCTACGTGGGCGACTGAAGCTTTCTTT.